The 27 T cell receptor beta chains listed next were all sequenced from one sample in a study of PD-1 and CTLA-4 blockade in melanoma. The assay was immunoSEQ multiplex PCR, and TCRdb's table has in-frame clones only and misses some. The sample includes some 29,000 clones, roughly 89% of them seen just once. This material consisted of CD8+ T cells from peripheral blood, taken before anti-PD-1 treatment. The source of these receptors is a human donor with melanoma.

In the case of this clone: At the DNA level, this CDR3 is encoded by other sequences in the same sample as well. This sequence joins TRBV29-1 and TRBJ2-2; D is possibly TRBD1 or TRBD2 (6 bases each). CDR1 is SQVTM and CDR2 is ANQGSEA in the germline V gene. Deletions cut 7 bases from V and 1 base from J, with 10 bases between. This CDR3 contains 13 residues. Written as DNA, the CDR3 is TGCAGCGCCGAGGGGGGGAACACCGGGGAGCTGTTTTTT. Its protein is CSAEGGNTGELFF.

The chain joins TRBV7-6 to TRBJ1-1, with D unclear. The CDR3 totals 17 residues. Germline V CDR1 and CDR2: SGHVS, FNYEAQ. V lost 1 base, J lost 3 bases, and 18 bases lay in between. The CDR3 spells CASSLGTAAMGYTEAFF. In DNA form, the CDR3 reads TGTGCCAGCAGCTTAGGGACCGCCGCCATGGGGTACACTGAAGCTTTCTTT.

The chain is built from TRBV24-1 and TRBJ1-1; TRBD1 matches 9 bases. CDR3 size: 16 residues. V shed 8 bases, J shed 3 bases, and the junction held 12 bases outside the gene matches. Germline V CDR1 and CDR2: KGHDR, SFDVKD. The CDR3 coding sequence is TGTGCCACCACTCCGGGACAGGGTACCCCTTACACTGAAGCTTTCTTT. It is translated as CATTPGQGTPYTEAFF.

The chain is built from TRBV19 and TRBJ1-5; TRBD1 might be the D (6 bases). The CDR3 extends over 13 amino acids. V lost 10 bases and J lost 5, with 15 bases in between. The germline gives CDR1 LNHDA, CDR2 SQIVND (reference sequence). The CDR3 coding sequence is TGTGCCACTACGCAGGGGTTCGATCAGCCCCAGCATTTT. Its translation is CATTQGFDQPQHF.

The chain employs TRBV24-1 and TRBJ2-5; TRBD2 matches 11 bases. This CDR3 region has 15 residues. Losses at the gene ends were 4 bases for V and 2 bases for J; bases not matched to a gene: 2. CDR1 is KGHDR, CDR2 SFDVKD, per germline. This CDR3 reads CATSELAGAQETQYF. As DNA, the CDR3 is TGTGCCACCAGTGAACTAGCGGGAGCTCAAGAGACCCAGTACTTC.

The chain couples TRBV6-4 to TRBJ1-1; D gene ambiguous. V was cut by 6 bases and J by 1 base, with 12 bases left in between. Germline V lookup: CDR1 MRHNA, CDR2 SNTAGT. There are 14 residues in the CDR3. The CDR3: CASRMDGGNTEAFF. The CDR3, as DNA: TGTGCCAGCAGAATGGACGGCGGGAACACTGAAGCTTTCTTT.

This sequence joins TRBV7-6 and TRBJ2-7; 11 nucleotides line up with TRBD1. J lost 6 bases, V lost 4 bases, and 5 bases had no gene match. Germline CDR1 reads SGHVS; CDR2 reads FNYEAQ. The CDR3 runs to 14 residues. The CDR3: CASSSGTGGLEQYF. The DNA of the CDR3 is TGTGCCAGCAGCTCCGGGACAGGGGGGCTCGAGCAGTACTTC. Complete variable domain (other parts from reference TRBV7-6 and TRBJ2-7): GAGVSQSPRYKVTKRGQDVALRCDPISGHVSLYWYRQALGQGPEFLTYFNYEAQQDKSGLPNDRFSAERPEGSISTLTIQRTEQRDSAMYRCASSSGTGGLEQYFGPGTRLTVT.

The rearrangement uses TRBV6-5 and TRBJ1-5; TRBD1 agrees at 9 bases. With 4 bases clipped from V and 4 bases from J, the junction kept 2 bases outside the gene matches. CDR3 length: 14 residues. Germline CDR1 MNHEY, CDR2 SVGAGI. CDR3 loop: CASSWGQGNQPQHF. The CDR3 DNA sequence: TGTGCCAGCAGTTGGGGACAGGGAAATCAGCCCCAGCATTTT.

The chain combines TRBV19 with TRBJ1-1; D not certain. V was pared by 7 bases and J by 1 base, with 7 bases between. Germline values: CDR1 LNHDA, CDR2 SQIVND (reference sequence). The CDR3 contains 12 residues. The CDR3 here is CASKGGNTEAFF. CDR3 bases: TGTGCCAGTAAGGGCGGGAACACTGAAGCTTTCTTT.

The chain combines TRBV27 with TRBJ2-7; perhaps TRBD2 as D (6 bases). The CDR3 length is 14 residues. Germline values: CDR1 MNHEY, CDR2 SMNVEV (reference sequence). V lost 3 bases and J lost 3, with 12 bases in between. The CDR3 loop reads CASSFRESRYEQYF. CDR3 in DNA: TGTGCCAGCAGTTTTCGGGAGAGTCGCTACGAGCAGTACTTC.

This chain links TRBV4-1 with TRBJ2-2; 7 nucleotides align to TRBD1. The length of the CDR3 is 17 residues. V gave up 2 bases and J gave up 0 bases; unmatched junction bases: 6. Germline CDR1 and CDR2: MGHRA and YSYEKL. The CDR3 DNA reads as TGCGCCAGCAGCCAACCGACAGGGCCTGCGAACACCGGGGAGCTGTTTTTT. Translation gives CASSQPTGPANTGELFF.

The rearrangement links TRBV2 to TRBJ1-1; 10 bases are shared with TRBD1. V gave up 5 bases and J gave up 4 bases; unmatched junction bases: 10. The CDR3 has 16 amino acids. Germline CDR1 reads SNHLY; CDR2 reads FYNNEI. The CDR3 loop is CASSPGQGESSTEAFF. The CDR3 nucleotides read TGTGCCAGCAGTCCAGGACAGGGGGAAAGTAGCACTGAAGCTTTCTTT.

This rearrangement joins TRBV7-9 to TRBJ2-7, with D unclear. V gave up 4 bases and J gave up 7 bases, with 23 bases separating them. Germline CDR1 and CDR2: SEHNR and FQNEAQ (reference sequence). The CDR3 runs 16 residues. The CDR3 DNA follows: TGTGCCAGCAGCTCTCCCCTAAAGGAACTCGAGGCGGAGCAGTACTTC. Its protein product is CASSSPLKELEAEQYF.

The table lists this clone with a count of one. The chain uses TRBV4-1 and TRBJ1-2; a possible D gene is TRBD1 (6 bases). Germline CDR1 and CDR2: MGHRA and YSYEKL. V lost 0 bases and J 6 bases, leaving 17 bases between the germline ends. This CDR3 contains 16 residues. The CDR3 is CASSQEGGGRVDGYTF. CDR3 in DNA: TGCGCCAGCAGCCAAGAAGGGGGAGGCAGGGTCGATGGCTACACCTTC.

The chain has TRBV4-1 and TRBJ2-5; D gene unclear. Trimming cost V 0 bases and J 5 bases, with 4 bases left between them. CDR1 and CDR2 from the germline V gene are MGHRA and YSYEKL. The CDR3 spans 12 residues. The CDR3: CASSQDSETQYF. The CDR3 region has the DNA TGCGCCAGCAGCCAAGATTCGGAGACCCAGTACTTC.

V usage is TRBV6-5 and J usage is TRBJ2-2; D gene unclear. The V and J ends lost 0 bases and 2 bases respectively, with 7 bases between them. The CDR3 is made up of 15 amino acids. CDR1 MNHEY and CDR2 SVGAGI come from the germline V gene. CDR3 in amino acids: CASSYSGENTGELFF. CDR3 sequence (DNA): TGTGCCAGCAGTTACTCGGGCGAAAACACCGGGGAGCTGTTTTTT.

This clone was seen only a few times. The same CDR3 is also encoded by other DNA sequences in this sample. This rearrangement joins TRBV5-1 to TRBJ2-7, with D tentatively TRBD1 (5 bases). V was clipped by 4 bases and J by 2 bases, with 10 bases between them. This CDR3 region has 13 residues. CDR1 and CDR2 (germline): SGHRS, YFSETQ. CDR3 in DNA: TGCGCCAGCAGCCCGACAGAAGCCTACGAGCAGTACTTC. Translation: CASSPTEAYEQYF.

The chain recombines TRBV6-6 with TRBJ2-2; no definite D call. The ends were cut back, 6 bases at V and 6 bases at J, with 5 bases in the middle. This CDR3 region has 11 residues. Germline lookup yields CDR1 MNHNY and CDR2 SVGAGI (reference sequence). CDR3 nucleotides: TGTGCCAGCAGCCCCCCCGGGGAGCTGTTTTTT. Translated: CASSPPGELFF.

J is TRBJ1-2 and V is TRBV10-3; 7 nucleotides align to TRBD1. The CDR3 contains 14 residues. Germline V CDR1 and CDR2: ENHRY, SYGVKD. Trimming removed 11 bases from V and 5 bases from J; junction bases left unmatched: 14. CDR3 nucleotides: TGTGCCTCGCAACCTGAGGGACAGTATTATGGCTACACCTTC. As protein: CASQPEGQYYGYTF.

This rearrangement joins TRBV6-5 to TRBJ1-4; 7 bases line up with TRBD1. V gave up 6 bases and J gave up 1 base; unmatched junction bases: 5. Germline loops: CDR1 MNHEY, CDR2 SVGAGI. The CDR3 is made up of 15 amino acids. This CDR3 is CASSRRQGTNEKLFF. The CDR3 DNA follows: TGTGCCAGCAGCCGTAGACAGGGAACTAATGAAAAACTGTTTTTT.

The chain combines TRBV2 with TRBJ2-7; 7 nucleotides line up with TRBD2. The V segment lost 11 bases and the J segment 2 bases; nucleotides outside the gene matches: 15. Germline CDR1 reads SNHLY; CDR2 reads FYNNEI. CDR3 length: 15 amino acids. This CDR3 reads CAAGESAGGTYEQYF. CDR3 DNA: TGTGCCGCGGGGGAGTCGGCCGGAGGAACCTACGAGCAGTACTTC.

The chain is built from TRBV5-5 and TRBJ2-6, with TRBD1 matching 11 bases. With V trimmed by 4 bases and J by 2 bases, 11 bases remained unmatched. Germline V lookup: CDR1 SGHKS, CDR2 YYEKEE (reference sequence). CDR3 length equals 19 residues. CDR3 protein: CASSPQDRGLIAGANVLTF. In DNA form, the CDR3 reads TGTGCCAGCAGCCCCCAGGACAGGGGGCTGATCGCTGGGGCCAACGTCCTGACTTTC.

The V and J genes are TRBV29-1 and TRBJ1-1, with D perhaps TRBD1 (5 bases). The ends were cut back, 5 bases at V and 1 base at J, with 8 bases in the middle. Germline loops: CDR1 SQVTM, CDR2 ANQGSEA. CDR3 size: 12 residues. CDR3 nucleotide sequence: TGCAGCGTTAAGACAGCGAACACTGAAGCTTTCTTT. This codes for CSVKTANTEAFF. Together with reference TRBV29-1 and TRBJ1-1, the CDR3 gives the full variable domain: SAVISQKPSRDICQRGTSLTIQCQVDSQVTMMFWYRQQPGQSLTLIATANQGSEATYESGFVIDKFPISRPNLTFSTLTVSNMSPEDSSIYLCSVKTANTEAFFGQGTRLTVV.

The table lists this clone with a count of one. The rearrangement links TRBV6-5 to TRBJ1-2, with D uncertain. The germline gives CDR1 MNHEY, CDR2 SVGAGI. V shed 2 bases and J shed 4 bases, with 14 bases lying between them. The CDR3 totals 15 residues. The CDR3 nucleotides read TGTGCCAGCAGTTACGGGTCCGCCGGTGGCTATGGCTACACCTTC. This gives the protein CASSYGSAGGYGYTF.

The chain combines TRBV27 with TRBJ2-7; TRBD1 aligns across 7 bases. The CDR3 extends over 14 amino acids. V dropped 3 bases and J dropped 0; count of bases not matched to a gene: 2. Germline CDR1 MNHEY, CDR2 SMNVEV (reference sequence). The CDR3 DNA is TGTGCCAGCAGTTTTGGGGACAGCTCCTACGAGCAGTACTTC. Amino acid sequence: CASSFGDSSYEQYF.

The CDR3 loop reads CASSYAGLNTEAFF. The CDR3 bases are TGTGCCAGCAGTTACGCAGGTTTGAACACTGAAGCTTTCTTT. The gene calls are TRBV6-5 and TRBJ1-1; D gene ambiguous. With 2 bases removed from V and 0 bases from J, the gap between germline ends came to 7 bases. The CDR3 totals 14 residues. Germline loops: CDR1 MNHEY, CDR2 SVGAGI.

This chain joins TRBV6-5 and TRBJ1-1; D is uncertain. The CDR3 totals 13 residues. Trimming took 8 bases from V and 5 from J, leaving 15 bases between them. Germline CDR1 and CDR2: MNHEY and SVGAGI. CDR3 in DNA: TGTGCCAGCCTCGGATTTTTGGGGACTGAAGCTTTCTTT. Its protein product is CASLGFLGTEAFF.